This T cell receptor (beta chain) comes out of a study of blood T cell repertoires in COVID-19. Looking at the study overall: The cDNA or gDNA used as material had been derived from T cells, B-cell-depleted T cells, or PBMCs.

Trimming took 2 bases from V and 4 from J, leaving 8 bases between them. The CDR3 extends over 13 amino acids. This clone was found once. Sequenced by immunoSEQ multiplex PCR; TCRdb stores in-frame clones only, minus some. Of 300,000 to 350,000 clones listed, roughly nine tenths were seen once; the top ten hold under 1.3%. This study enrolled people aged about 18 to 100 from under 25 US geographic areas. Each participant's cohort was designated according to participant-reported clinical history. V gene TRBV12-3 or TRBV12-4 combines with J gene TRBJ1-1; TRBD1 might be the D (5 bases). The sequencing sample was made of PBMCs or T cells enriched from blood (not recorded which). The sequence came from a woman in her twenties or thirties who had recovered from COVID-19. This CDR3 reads CASSLTRGTEAFF. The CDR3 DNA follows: TGTGCCAGCAGTTTAACAAGGGGCACTGAAGCTTTCTTT.